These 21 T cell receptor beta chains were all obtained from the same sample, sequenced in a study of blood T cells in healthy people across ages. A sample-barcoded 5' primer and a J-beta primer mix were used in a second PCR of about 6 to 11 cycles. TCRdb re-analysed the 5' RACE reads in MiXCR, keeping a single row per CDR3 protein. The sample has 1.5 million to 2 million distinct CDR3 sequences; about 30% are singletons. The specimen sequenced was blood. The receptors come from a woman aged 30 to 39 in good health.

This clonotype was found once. The CDR3 region is CASTQQAPENSPLHF. DNA of the CDR3: TGTGCAAGTACACAACAGGCCCCGGAGAATTCACCCCTCCACTTT. This rearrangement joins TRBV12-2 to TRBJ1-6; TRBD1 is the table's D call and was not checked against the DNA. TRBV12-2 is labeled a pseudogene. The CDR3 contains 15 residues.

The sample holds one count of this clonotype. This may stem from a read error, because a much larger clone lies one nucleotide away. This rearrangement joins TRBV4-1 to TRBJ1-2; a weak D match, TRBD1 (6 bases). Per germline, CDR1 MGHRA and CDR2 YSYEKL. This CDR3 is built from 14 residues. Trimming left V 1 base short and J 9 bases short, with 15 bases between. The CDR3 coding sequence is TGCGCCAGCAGCCAAGGGGGGCCAGCCTTCAGCTACACCTTC. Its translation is CASSQGGPAFSYTF.

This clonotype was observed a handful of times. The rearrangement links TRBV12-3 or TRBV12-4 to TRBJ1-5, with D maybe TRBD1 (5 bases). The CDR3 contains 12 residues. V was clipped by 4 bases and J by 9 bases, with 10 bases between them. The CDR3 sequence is CASSYGRGPQHF. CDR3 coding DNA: TGTGCCAGCAGTTATGGAAGGGGGCCCCAGCATTTT.

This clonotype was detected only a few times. CDR3 nucleotides: TGCGCCAGCAGCACCTCCGGGACAGGGGGGAACGAGCAGTACTTC. Its translation: CASSTSGTGGNEQYF. V usage is TRBV5-1 and J usage is TRBJ2-4, with 11 bases matching TRBD1. The DNA end favors TRBJ2-7, so the J call may be wrong. This CDR3 has 15 residues. CDR1 and CDR2 from the germline V gene are SGHRS and YFSETQ.

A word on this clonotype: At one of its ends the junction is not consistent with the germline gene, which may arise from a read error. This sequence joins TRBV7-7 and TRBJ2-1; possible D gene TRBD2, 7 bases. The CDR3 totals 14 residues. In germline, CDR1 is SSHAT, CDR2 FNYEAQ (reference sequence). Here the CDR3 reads CAGSLGPGGDEQFF. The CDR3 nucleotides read TGTGCCGGCAGCTTAGGGCCGGGGGGCGATGAGCAGTTCTTC.

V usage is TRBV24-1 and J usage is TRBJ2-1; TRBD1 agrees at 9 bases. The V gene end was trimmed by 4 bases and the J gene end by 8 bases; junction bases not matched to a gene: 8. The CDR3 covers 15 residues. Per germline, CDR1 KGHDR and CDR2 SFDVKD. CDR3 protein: CATSDSGTGFDEQFF. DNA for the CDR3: TGTGCCACCAGTGACTCCGGGACAGGGTTTGATGAGCAGTTCTTC.

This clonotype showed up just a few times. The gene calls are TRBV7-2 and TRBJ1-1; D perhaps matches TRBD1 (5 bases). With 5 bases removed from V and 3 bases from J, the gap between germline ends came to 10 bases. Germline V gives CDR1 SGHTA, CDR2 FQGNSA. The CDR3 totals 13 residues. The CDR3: CASSPGAYTEAFF. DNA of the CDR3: TGTGCCAGCAGCCCCGGGGCGTACACTGAAGCTTTCTTT.

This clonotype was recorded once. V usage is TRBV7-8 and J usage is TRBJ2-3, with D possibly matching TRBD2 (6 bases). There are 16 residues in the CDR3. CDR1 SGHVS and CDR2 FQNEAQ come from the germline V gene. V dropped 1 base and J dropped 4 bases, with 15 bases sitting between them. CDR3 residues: CASSLEEGGRADTQYF. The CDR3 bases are TGTGCCAGCAGCTTAGAGGAGGGAGGTCGGGCAGATACGCAGTATTTT.

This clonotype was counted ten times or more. Written as DNA, the CDR3 is TGCAGTGCTAGAGATCCCAGCGGGGGGACTTACGAGCAGTACTTC. It specifies CSARDPSGGTYEQYF. The chain couples TRBV20-1 to TRBJ2-7; 9 bases map to TRBD2. Germline CDR1 reads DFQATT; CDR2 reads SNEGSKA (reference sequence). The CDR3 extends over 15 amino acids. Trimming took 0 bases from V and 4 from J; bases not matched to a gene: 7.

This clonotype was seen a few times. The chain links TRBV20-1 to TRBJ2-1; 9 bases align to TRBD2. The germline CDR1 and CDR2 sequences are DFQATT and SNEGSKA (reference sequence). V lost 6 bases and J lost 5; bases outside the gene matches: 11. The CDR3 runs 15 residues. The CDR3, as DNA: TGCAGTGCCCCCTCTCGGCTAGCGGGGAACAATGAGCAGTTCTTC. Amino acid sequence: CSAPSRLAGNNEQFF.

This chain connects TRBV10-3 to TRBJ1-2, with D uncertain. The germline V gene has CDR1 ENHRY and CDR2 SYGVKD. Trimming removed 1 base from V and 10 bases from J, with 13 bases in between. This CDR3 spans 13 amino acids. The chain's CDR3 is CAISECAAEDYTF. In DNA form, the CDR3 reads TGTGCCATCAGTGAGTGCGCGGCGGAAGACTACACCTTC.

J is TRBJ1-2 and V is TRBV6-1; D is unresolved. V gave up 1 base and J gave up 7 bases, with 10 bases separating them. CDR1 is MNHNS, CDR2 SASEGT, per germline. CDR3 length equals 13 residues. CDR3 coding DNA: TGTGCCAGCAGTGAAGACCCCCGGATTGGCTACACCTTC. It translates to CASSEDPRIGYTF.

CDR3 in DNA: TGCGCCAGCAGGGGCCGGGACAGGGCGATAAATACGCAGTATTTT. It is translated as CASRGRDRAINTQYF. The rearrangement links TRBV5-1 to TRBJ2-3; TRBD1 agrees at 9 bases. CDR1 and CDR2 (germline): SGHRS, YFSETQ. Trimming removed 5 bases from V and 7 bases from J; junction bases left unmatched: 11. This CDR3 has 15 residues.

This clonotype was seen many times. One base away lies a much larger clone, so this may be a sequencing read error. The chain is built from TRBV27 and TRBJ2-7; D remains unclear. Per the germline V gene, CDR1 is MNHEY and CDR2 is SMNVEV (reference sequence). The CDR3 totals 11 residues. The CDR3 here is CAGSHNHEQYF. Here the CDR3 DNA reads TGTGCCGGCAGTCATAACCACGAGCAGTACTTC.

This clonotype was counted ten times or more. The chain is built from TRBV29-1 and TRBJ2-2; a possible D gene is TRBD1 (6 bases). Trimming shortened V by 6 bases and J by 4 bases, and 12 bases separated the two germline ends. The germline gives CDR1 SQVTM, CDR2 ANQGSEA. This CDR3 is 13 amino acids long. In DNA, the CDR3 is TGCAGCGTCGTCAGGGGTAGCACCGGGGAGCTGTTTTTT. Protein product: CSVVRGSTGELFF.

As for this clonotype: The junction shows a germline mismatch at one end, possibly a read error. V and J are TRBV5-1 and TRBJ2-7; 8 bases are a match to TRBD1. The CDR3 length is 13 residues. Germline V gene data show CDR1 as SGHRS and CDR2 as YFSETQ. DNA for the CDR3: TGCGCCAGCTGCTTGGGACAGGCCTACGAGCAGTACTTC. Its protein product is CASCLGQAYEQYF.

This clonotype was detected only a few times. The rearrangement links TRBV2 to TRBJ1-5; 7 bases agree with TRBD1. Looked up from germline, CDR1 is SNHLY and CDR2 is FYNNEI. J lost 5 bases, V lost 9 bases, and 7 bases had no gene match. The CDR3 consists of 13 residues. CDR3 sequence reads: CASKGQVDQPQHF. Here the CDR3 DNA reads TGTGCCAGTAAAGGACAGGTGGATCAGCCCCAGCATTTT.

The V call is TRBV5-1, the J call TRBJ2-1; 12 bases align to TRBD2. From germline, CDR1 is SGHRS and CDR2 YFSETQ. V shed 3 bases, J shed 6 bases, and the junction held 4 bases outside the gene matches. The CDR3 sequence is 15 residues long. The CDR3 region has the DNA TGCGCCAGCAGCTACCTAGCGGGGGGGCGCAATGAGCAGTTCTTC. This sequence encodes CASSYLAGGRNEQFF.

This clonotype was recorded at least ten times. CDR3 nucleotides: TGTGCCAGCAGCTTACTGGCAGAGGAGGGGCAAGAGACCCAGTACTTC. This encodes CASSLLAEEGQETQYF. This chain uses TRBV7-6 with TRBJ2-5; possible D gene TRBD2, 6 bases. The CDR3 loop spans 16 amino acids. With 2 bases removed from V and 2 bases from J, the gap between germline ends came to 15 bases. CDR1 is SGHVS and CDR2 is FNYEAQ in the germline V gene.

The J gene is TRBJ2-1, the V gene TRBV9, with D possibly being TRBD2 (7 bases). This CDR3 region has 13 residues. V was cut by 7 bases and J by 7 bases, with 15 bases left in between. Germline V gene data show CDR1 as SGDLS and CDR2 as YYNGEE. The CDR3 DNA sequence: TGTGCCAGCCAGCGGGACAACGAAAATGAGCAGTTCTTC. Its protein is CASQRDNENEQFF.

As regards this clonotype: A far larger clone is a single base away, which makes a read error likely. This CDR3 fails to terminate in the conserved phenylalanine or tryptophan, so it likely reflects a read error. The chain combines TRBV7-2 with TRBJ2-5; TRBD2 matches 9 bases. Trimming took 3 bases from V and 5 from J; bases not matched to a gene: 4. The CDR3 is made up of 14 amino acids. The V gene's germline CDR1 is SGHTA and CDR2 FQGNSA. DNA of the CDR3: TGTGCCAGCAGCTTTAGCGGGAGAGGGGAGACCCAGTACCTC. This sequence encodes CASSFSGRGETQYL.